Listed below are T cell receptor beta chains from one sample, sequenced in a study of CD8 T cells in Susac syndrome. One entry per CDR3 protein results from TCRdb running MiXCR on the immunoSEQ multiplex PCR reads. The sample lists about 300,000 distinct CDR3 sequences; 65% to 90% were seen once. Sequencing was carried out using CD8+ T cells from PBMCs. The receptors stem from a human donor with multiple sclerosis. CDR3s include the opening cysteine and the closing phenylalanine or tryptophan. Fields, in order: clone size, D gene, J gene, V gene, CDR3 DNA, CDR3 protein. A D gene is named only where the DNA matches it firmly. Not all rows give a size; the values are once, few, many and, for expanded clones, a class.

abundance: few
d_gene: NA
j_gene: TRBJ2-2
v_gene: TRBV5-8
CDR3nt: TGTGCCAGCAGCTTGTCCAGTAGGCTGGTCGGGGCCGGGGAGCTGTTTTTT
CDR3aa: CASSLSSRLVGAGELFF

abundance: NA
d_gene: NA
j_gene: TRBJ2-3
v_gene: TRBV9
CDR3nt: TGTGCCAGCAGCGTATGGACGGGGAGCACAGATACGCAGTATTTT
CDR3aa: CASSVWTGSTDTQYF

abundance: NA
d_gene: TRBD2
j_gene: TRBJ2-7
v_gene: TRBV20-1
CDR3nt: TGCAGTGCTAGAGGCATACCCTTCCGAGCGGGAGGGAATATGGAGGAGCAGTACTTC
CDR3aa: CSARGIPFRAGGNMEEQYF

abundance: NA
d_gene: NA
j_gene: TRBJ1-2
v_gene: TRBV30
CDR3nt: TGTGCCTGGGGCCCTGGCACCTTAGGCTATGGCTACACCTTC
CDR3aa: CAWGPGTLGYGYTF

abundance: NA
d_gene: NA
j_gene: TRBJ2-1
v_gene: TRBV7-6
CDR3nt: TGTGCCAGCAGCTCCAACGGGGTCGTAAATGAGCAGTTCTTC
CDR3aa: CASSSNGVVNEQFF

abundance: NA
d_gene: NA
j_gene: TRBJ2-7
v_gene: TRBV10-3
CDR3nt: TGTGCCATCAGTGGGCAGGAAGCCTACGAGCAGTACTTC
CDR3aa: CAISGQEAYEQYF

abundance: NA
d_gene: NA
j_gene: TRBJ1-2
v_gene: TRBV28
CDR3nt: TGTGCCAGCTCATGGGATTACAGGGCGTCTAACTATGGCCACACCTTC
CDR3aa: CASSWDYRASNYGHTF

abundance: NA
d_gene: NA
j_gene: TRBJ1-2
v_gene: TRBV30
CDR3nt: TGTGCCTGGAGTGAGCTTGGGGGGGCTTGGGACGATGGCTACACCTTC
CDR3aa: CAWSELGGAWDDGYTF

abundance: NA
d_gene: NA
j_gene: TRBJ1-5
v_gene: TRBV19
CDR3nt: TGTGCCAGTACCCTCAACAACAATCAGCCCCAGCATTTT
CDR3aa: CASTLNNNQPQHF

abundance: NA
d_gene: TRBD2
j_gene: TRBJ2-1
v_gene: TRBV19
CDR3nt: TGTGCCAGTAGTATTTCGAGTAGCGGGAGGGCGAGACACAATGAGCAGTTCTTC
CDR3aa: CASSISSSGRARHNEQFF

abundance: NA
d_gene: TRBD1
j_gene: TRBJ1-2
v_gene: TRBV4-1
CDR3nt: TGCGCCAGCAGCGAACTTCTAATCGGACAGGGGGCGGGCGGCTACACCTTC
CDR3aa: CASSELLIGQGAGGYTF

abundance: NA
d_gene: TRBD2
j_gene: TRBJ2-3
v_gene: TRBV2
CDR3nt: TGTGCCAGCAGTCGAAGCGGGGCTAGCACAGATACGCAGTATTTT
CDR3aa: CASSRSGASTDTQYF

abundance: NA
d_gene: TRBD2
j_gene: TRBJ2-1
v_gene: TRBV4-3
CDR3nt: TGCGCCAGCAGCCAAGAAGCTCTAGCGGCCTACAATGAGCAGTTCTTC
CDR3aa: CASSQEALAAYNEQFF

abundance: NA
d_gene: NA
j_gene: TRBJ2-1
v_gene: TRBV5-1
CDR3nt: TGCGCCAGCAGCTTGGGGTATGGCGAGGGTGAGCAGTTCTTC
CDR3aa: CASSLGYGEGEQFF

abundance: NA
d_gene: NA
j_gene: TRBJ2-7
v_gene: TRBV30
CDR3nt: TGTGCCTGGAGTGTATACGGGAACTCCTACGAGCAGTACTTC
CDR3aa: CAWSVYGNSYEQYF

abundance: NA
d_gene: NA
j_gene: TRBJ1-5
v_gene: TRBV27
CDR3nt: TGTGCCAGCAGTTTTATTGCGCAACCCCAGCATTTT
CDR3aa: CASSFIAQPQHF

abundance: once
d_gene: NA
j_gene: TRBJ1-1
v_gene: TRBV6-2/TRBV6-3
CDR3nt: TGTGCCAGCAGTTCCATAGACGAAAGATACACTGAAGCTTTCTTT
CDR3aa: CASSSIDERYTEAFF

abundance: few
d_gene: NA
j_gene: TRBJ2-7
v_gene: TRBV9
CDR3nt: TGTGCCAGCAGCGTAGGGATTCCCTACGAGCAGTACTTC
CDR3aa: CASSVGIPYEQYF

abundance: NA
d_gene: TRBD2
j_gene: TRBJ2-1
v_gene: TRBV20-1
CDR3nt: TGCAGTGCCCCACCGGGACTACCTTACAATGAGCAGTTCTTC
CDR3aa: CSAPPGLPYNEQFF